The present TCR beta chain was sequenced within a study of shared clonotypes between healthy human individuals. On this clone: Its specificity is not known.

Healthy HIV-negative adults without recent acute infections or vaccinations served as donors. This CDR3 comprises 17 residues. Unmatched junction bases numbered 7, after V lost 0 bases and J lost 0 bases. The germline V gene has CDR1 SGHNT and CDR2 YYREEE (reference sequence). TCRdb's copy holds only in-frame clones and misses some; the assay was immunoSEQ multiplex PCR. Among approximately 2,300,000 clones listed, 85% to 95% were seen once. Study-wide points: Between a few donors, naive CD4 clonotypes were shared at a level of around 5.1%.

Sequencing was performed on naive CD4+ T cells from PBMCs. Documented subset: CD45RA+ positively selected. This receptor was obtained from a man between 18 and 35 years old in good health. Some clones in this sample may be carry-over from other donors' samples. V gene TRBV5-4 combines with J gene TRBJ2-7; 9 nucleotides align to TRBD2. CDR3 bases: TGTGCCAGCAGCTTGGGAGGGCTAGCGGGGTACTCCTACGAGCAGTACTTC. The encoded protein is CASSLGGLAGYSYEQYF.